This is a list of T cell receptor beta chains from one sample in a study of CD8 T cells in ankylosing spondylitis. TCRdb processed the 5' RACE reads anew with MiXCR; each CDR3 protein has one entry. This sample has roughly 130,000 distinct CDR3 sequences; 6.5% to 9% occur once, and the top ten carry 10% to 15%. Sequencing was done on a sample of blood, either unsorted or a sorted T cell fraction (not recorded which). These receptors were collected from a male donor with ankylosing spondylitis or in good health (not recorded which). The CDR3 runs from the conserved cysteine through the conserved F or W. Each record gives: V gene, J gene, clone size, D gene, CDR3 protein, CDR3 DNA. A D gene is named only where the DNA matches it firmly. The size of a clone is reported for some rows only, either as once, few or many, or as a class for expanded clones.

>TRBV29-1|TRBJ2-3|many|.
CSVTDGDTQYF
TGCAGCGTTACCGACGGGGATACGCAGTATTTT
>TRBV29-1|TRBJ2-7|many|.
CSVEDNRDYEQYF
TGCAGCGTTGAGGATAACAGGGACTACGAGCAGTACTTC
>TRBV9|TRBJ2-2|many|TRBD2
CASSLSRGGLAGARSGELFF
TGTGCCAGCAGCCTCAGTCGGGGGGGACTAGCGGGAGCTCGAAGCGGGGAGCTGTTTTTT
>TRBV2|TRBJ1-3|.|.
CASSEERVTSGNTIYF
TGTGCCAGCAGTGAAGAGCGGGTGACCTCTGGAAACACCATATATTTT
>TRBV12-3/TRBV12-4|TRBJ2-2|many|TRBD1
CASSSADRVGELFF
TGTGCCAGCAGTTCGGCGGACAGGGTCGGGGAGCTGTTTTTT
>TRBV5-1|TRBJ1-4|many|TRBD1
CASSGTGDYSEKLFF
TGCGCCAGCAGCGGGACAGGGGATTATTCTGAAAAACTGTTTTTT
>TRBV4-1|TRBJ1-1|many|TRBD1
CASSSSGGPAFF
TGCGCCAGCAGTTCATCAGGGGGCCCAGCTTTCTTT
>TRBV12-3/TRBV12-4|TRBJ2-7|many|.
CASSLWQSKYEQYF
TGTGCCAGCAGTTTGTGGCAGAGCAAATACGAGCAGTACTTC
>TRBV3-1|TRBJ2-5|many|TRBD2
CASSQELAGGQETQYF
TGTGCCAGCAGCCAAGAGCTAGCGGGGGGGCAAGAGACCCAGTACTTC
>TRBV20-1|TRBJ2-1|many|.
CSAVPSGHKTYNEQFF
TGCAGTGCGGTCCCCTCGGGACATAAAACCTACAATGAGCAGTTCTTC
>TRBV28|TRBJ1-1|many|.
CASRQGTQDTEAFF
TGTGCCAGCAGGCAAGGGACGCAGGACACTGAAGCTTTCTTT
>TRBV5-1|TRBJ2-7|many|.
CASSSSKVSEQYF
TGCGCCAGCAGCTCTTCTAAAGTGAGCGAGCAGTACTTC
>TRBV28|TRBJ2-5|many|.
CASSLIWGQETQYF
TGTGCCAGCAGTTTAATCTGGGGGCAAGAGACCCAGTACTTC
>TRBV12-3/TRBV12-4|TRBJ2-1|.|TRBD2
CATTHEGLAGLSYNEQFF
TGTGCCACCACCCATGAGGGACTAGCGGGACTCTCCTACAATGAGCAGTTCTTC
>TRBV20-1|TRBJ2-5|many|.
CSARDRARVVKYF
TGCAGTGCTAGAGATCGAGCGCGGGTGGTTAAGTACTTC
>TRBV9|TRBJ1-1|.|TRBD1
CASSTRQGGTEAFF
TGTGCCAGCAGCACCCGACAGGGGGGCACTGAAGCTTTCTTT
>TRBV29-1|TRBJ2-7|many|TRBD2
CSARGSSGTNSYEQYF
TGCAGCGCCCGAGGGTCTAGCGGGACTAACTCCTACGAGCAGTACTTC
>TRBV12-3/TRBV12-4|TRBJ2-3|many|.
CASSLRDTQYF
TGTGCCAGCAGTTTGCGAGATACGCAGTATTTT
>TRBV5-5|TRBJ1-4|many|.
CASSRDSEKLFF
TGTGCCAGCTCTCGAGACAGTGAAAAACTGTTTTTT
>TRBV4-1|TRBJ2-3|many|TRBD1
CASSQAGNRGRFTDTQYF
TGCGCCAGCAGCCAAGCTGGGAACAGGGGGAGGTTCACAGATACGCAGTATTTT
>TRBV5-4|TRBJ2-3|.|TRBD1
CASSSRDRGNTDTQYF
TGTGCCAGCAGCTCCCGGGACAGGGGGAACACAGATACGCAGTATTTT
>TRBV7-9|TRBJ2-5|many|TRBD2
CASSLGLASGETQYF
TGTGCCAGCAGCTTAGGACTAGCGTCGGGAGAGACCCAGTACTTC
>TRBV5-1|TRBJ2-1|many|TRBD2
CASSLAPPAGGSFEQFF
TGCGCCAGCAGCTTGGCCCCCCCAGCGGGAGGGTCCTTTGAGCAGTTCTTC
>TRBV5-5|TRBJ2-5|many|.
CASSPGHQETQYF
TGTGCCAGCAGCCCGGGACATCAAGAGACCCAGTACTTC
>TRBV4-1|TRBJ2-1|many|.
CAPRVDNEQFF
TGCGCCCCCCGCGTTGATAATGAGCAGTTCTTC
>TRBV29-1|TRBJ2-5|many|TRBD2
CSGGLAGVLQETQYF
TGCAGCGGCGGACTAGCGGGAGTGTTGCAAGAGACCCAGTACTTC
>TRBV27|TRBJ2-4|many|TRBD1
CASRGTGQNIQYF
TGTGCCAGCAGGGGGACAGGGCAAAACATTCAGTACTTC
>TRBV20-1|TRBJ1-1|many|.
CSATPNTEAFF
TGCAGTGCGACACCGAACACTGAAGCTTTCTTT
>TRBV5-1|TRBJ2-1|many|TRBD1
CASSLGTGRHNEQFF
TGCGCCAGCAGCCTCGGGACAGGGCGACACAATGAGCAGTTCTTC
>TRBV5-1|TRBJ2-7|many|TRBD1
CASSPGTGGYEQYF
TGCGCCAGCAGCCCCGGGACAGGGGGCTACGAGCAGTACTTC
>TRBV18|TRBJ2-5|many|.
CASSPALVQETQYF
TGTGCCAGCTCACCAGCTCTAGTCCAAGAGACCCAGTACTTC
>TRBV12-5|TRBJ2-1|few|.
CASGVGDEYNEQFF
TGTGCTAGTGGGGTCGGCGATGAATACAATGAGCAGTTCTTC
>TRBV12-3/TRBV12-4|TRBJ2-7|many|TRBD2
CASSNGRVQYF
TGTGCCAGCAGTAACGGGAGGGTGCAGTACTTC
>TRBV10-3|TRBJ2-3|many|.
CAISDPTLGTDTQYF
TGTGCCATCAGTGACCCTACGCTGGGCACAGATACGCAGTATTTT
>TRBV12-5|TRBJ1-1|many|.
CASGLVVHRSTEAFF
TGTGCTAGTGGTTTGGTCGTCCACCGCTCCACTGAAGCTTTCTTT
>TRBV28|TRBJ2-2|many|TRBD1
CASTAGQGTGELFF
TGTGCCAGCACGGCGGGACAGGGAACCGGGGAGCTGTTTTTT
>TRBV5-1|TRBJ2-7|many|.
CASRTGTNSYEQYF
TGCGCCAGCAGGACCGGGACGAACTCCTACGAGCAGTACTTC
>TRBV7-2|TRBJ2-5|many|.
CASSLSRETQYF
TGTGCCAGCAGCTTAAGCAGAGAGACCCAGTACTTC
>TRBV18|TRBJ2-3|few|TRBD1
CASCNTQGASDTQYF
TGTGCCAGCTGTAATACCCAGGGGGCTTCAGATACGCAGTATTTT
>TRBV6-5|TRBJ2-4|many|TRBD1
CASSYSGTGAKNIQYF
TGTGCCAGCAGTTACTCCGGGACAGGGGCCAAAAACATTCAGTACTTC
>TRBV3-1|TRBJ1-5|.|.
CASSQYNQPQHF
TGTGCCAGCAGCCAGTATAATCAGCCCCAGCATTTT
>TRBV20-1|TRBJ1-3|many|.
CSARLGGRGGDTIYF
TGCAGTGCTAGACTGGGGGGCAGGGGAGGGGACACCATATATTTT
>TRBV9|TRBJ1-6|many|TRBD1
CASSSAGTELSPLHF
TGTGCCAGCAGCTCAGCCGGGACAGAGCTTTCACCCCTCCACTTT